Listed here are 26 T cell receptor beta chains from one sample, sequenced in a study of blood T cell repertoires in COVID-19. TCRdb keeps only in-frame clones here, not all; method: immunoSEQ multiplex PCR. Among more than 200,000 clones, approximately 86% were seen once, and the ten largest hold roughly 0.7%. The material sequenced was peripheral blood. These receptors all stem from a man in his forties with acute or convalescent COVID-19.

J is TRBJ2-2 and V is TRBV5-1; no clear D gene. The germline gives CDR1 SGHRS, CDR2 YFSETQ. The CDR3 has 16 amino acids. Trimming left V 0 bases short and J 7 bases short, with 16 bases between. In nucleotides, the CDR3 is TGCGCCAGCAGCTTGGGTCCGGTCTCGACAAACGGGGAGCTGTTTTTT. Encoded protein: CASSLGPVSTNGELFF.

This chain uses TRBV29-1 with TRBJ2-7; TRBD1 aligns across 9 bases. The CDR3 has 14 residues. The V gene's germline CDR1 is SQVTM and CDR2 ANQGSEA. Trimming cost V 4 bases and J 2 bases; bases outside gene matches: 6. The CDR3 nucleotides are TGCAGCGTTGTCCCCGGGACAGGGACCTACGAGCAGTACTTC. It is translated as CSVVPGTGTYEQYF.

The V call is TRBV29-1, the J call TRBJ2-5; TRBD2 matches at 7 bases. Germline V CDR1 and CDR2: SQVTM, ANQGSEA. Trimming cost V 1 base and J 7 bases; bases outside gene matches: 3. The CDR3 length is 12 residues. The DNA for the CDR3 is TGCAGCGTTGAAGGGTGGGGGGGGACCCAGTACTTC. It specifies CSVEGWGGTQYF.

This clone was observed a single time. The rearrangement links TRBV29-1 to TRBJ2-3; the D gene is possibly TRBD2 (6 bases). The germline V and J ends were trimmed by 4 bases and 9 bases, with 11 bases remaining between them. Germline-derived CDR1 and CDR2 are SQVTM and ANQGSEA. CDR3 length equals 11 residues. The CDR3 DNA reads as TGCAGCGTTGGTGGGGCGGGAACGCAGTATTTT. Residues: CSVGGAGTQYF.

The rearrangement uses TRBV12-3 or TRBV12-4 and TRBJ2-3; D ambiguous. This CDR3 comprises 12 residues. With 1 base removed from V and 5 bases from J, the gap between germline ends came to 4 bases. CDR3 DNA sequence: TGTGCCAGCAGTTTAGTTCTAGATACGCAGTATTTT. It translates to CASSLVLDTQYF.

The chain uses TRBV15 and TRBJ2-5; 13 bases align to TRBD2. V lost 2 bases, J lost 6 bases, and 9 bases stayed unmatched. The CDR3 consists of 17 residues. The germline CDR1 and CDR2 sequences are LNHNV and YYDKDF (reference sequence). The CDR3 coding sequence is TGTGCCACCAGCAGACCGGGGACTAGCGGGAATACGAAGACCCAGTACTTC. This translates into CATSRPGTSGNTKTQYF.

This chain joins TRBV28 and TRBJ1-6, with TRBD1 identical over 11 bases. The CDR3 loop spans 18 amino acids. The junction had 10 bases not matched to a gene; V was cut back by 5 bases and J by 4 bases. Germline V gives CDR1 MDHEN, CDR2 SYDVKM. CDR3 DNA sequence: TGTGCCAGCAGTGCTAGACCCGGGACAGGGGGATATAATTCACCCCTCCACTTT. The encoded protein is CASSARPGTGGYNSPLHF.

The chain carries TRBV2 and TRBJ1-2; 8 nucleotides align to TRBD1. The CDR3 has 13 residues. The germline gives CDR1 SNHLY, CDR2 FYNNEI. The J segment lost 7 bases and the V segment lost 8 bases, leaving 9 bases of the junction unmatched. CDR3 residues: CASRLVTGAGYTF. CDR3 in DNA: TGTGCCAGCCGATTAGTGACAGGGGCTGGCTACACCTTC.

The chain is built from TRBV6-2 or TRBV6-3 and TRBJ1-1; 11 bases agree with TRBD1. Per germline, CDR1 MNHEY and CDR2 SVGEGT. J gave up 5 bases and V 6 bases, and 14 bases lay outside the gene matches. The CDR3 contains 17 residues. In DNA form, the CDR3 reads TGTGCCAGCAGCCCTGGCAACGGACAGGGGGCTCGTACTGAAGCTTTCTTT. This encodes CASSPGNGQGARTEAFF.

The chain has TRBV19 and TRBJ2-5, with TRBD2 matching 8 bases. The CDR3 spans 13 residues. CDR1 is LNHDA, CDR2 SQIVND, per germline (reference sequence). V lost 7 bases to trimming and J lost 3 bases; unmatched junction nucleotides: 4. The CDR3 spells CASNSGAEETQYF. Written as DNA, the CDR3 is TGTGCCAGTAATAGCGGGGCCGAAGAGACCCAGTACTTC.

The chain combines TRBV30 with TRBJ1-2; maybe TRBD1 (5 bases). With 3 bases removed from V and 3 bases from J, the gap between germline ends came to 11 bases. From germline, CDR1 is GTSNPN and CDR2 SVGIG (reference sequence). The CDR3 is 13 amino acids. The CDR3 DNA is TGTGCCTGGAGCCTTGACAGCGACTATGGCTACACCTTC. Its translation is CAWSLDSDYGYTF.

CDR3 protein: CASSYYGLGHEQYF. The CDR3 DNA reads as TGTGCCAGCAGTTACTACGGCCTGGGCCACGAGCAGTACTTC. The chain combines TRBV6-5 with TRBJ2-7; D is uncertain. Trimming shortened V by 1 base and J by 5 bases, and 12 bases separated the two germline ends. There are 14 residues in the CDR3. Germline loops: CDR1 MNHEY, CDR2 SVGAGI.

The rearrangement links TRBV6-5 to TRBJ1-1; 8 bases line up with TRBD1. This CDR3 contains 15 residues. CDR1 is MNHEY and CDR2 is SVGAGI in the germline V gene. With 2 bases clipped from V and 1 base from J, the junction kept 3 bases outside the gene matches. In DNA form, the CDR3 reads TGTGCCAGCAGTTACCTCACAGGGGGGAACACTGAAGCTTTCTTT. Its translation is CASSYLTGGNTEAFF.

The CDR3 spells CASSLPQRYGYTF. CDR3 in DNA: TGTGCCAGCAGTTTACCCCAGCGTTATGGCTACACCTTC. The chain has TRBV28 and TRBJ1-2; the D is unclear. With 2 bases removed from V and 5 bases from J, the gap between germline ends came to 9 bases. This CDR3 comprises 13 residues. CDR1 MDHEN and CDR2 SYDVKM come from the germline V gene.

V gene TRBV13 combines with J gene TRBJ1-4, with D uncertain. Germline CDR1 is PRHDT and CDR2 is FYEKMQ (reference sequence). The CDR3 runs 16 residues. Between the trimmed V and J ends, which lost 0 bases and 7 bases, there was a span of 15 bases. The CDR3 spells CASSLGRRRLSEKLFF. The CDR3 DNA reads TGTGCCAGCAGCTTAGGCCGGAGGAGGCTGTCTGAAAAACTGTTTTTT.

V is TRBV28 and J is TRBJ1-4; the match to TRBD1 covers 8 bases. The germline CDR1 and CDR2 sequences are MDHEN and SYDVKM. The V segment lost 5 bases and the J segment 6 bases; nucleotides outside the gene matches: 11. The CDR3 totals 16 residues. Here the CDR3 reads CASSRRGRVGDEKLFF. The CDR3 DNA reads TGTGCCAGCAGTCGCAGGGGGCGGGTCGGGGATGAAAAACTGTTTTTT.

The chain couples TRBV7-9 to TRBJ1-1; the match to TRBD1 covers 7 bases. The CDR3 has 16 amino acids. CDR1 is SEHNR, CDR2 FQNEAQ, per germline (reference sequence). Germline trimming cut 4 bases from V and 4 bases from J; bases unmatched to any gene: 12. The CDR3 reads CASSSLDRSRGTEAFF. The DNA of the CDR3 is TGTGCCAGCAGCTCATTGGACAGGAGTAGGGGCACTGAAGCTTTCTTT.

The V and J genes are TRBV5-5 and TRBJ1-2; D is unclear. Trimming took 2 bases from V and 3 from J, leaving 17 bases between them. This CDR3 region has 16 residues. Looked up from germline, CDR1 is SGHKS and CDR2 is YYEKEE (reference sequence). CDR3 in amino acids: CASSLGVPAKDYGYTF. The CDR3, as DNA: TGTGCCAGCAGCTTAGGAGTCCCGGCAAAGGACTATGGCTACACCTTC.

The chain is built from TRBV4-1 and TRBJ2-1; no firm D call. V was pared by 3 bases and J by 10 bases, with 10 bases between. The CDR3 loop spans 12 amino acids. From germline, CDR1 is MGHRA and CDR2 YSYEKL. This chain's CDR3 is CASSQGFSEQFF. The CDR3 coding sequence is TGCGCCAGCAGCCAGGGCTTTTCGGAGCAGTTCTTC.

This clone came up a few times. The chain joins TRBV19 to TRBJ2-3; D possibly corresponds to TRBD2 (6 bases). From germline, CDR1 is LNHDA and CDR2 SQIVND (reference sequence). The V end lost 3 bases, the J end lost 5 bases, and 15 bases lay between the germline ends. The CDR3 loop spans 15 amino acids. The CDR3 spells CASSILTRRQDTQYF. CDR3 coding DNA: TGTGCCAGTAGTATTTTGACTAGACGGCAAGATACGCAGTATTTT.

The chain joins TRBV18 to TRBJ1-4, with a weak D call TRBD1 (6 bases). The CDR3 runs to 15 residues. CDR1 is KGHSH and CDR2 is LQKENI in the germline V gene. Trimming shortened V by 1 base and J by 0 bases, and 6 bases separated the two germline ends. For the CDR3, the DNA is TGTGCCAGCTCACCACGACAGGCAACTAATGAAAAACTGTTTTTT. It specifies CASSPRQATNEKLFF.

This clone was observed a single time. This chain joins TRBV11-1 and TRBJ1-2, with 7 bases fitting TRBD1. The CDR3 consists of 17 residues. Germline V gene sequence: CDR1 SGHAT, CDR2 FQDESV (reference sequence). Trimming cost V 0 bases and J 2 bases; bases outside gene matches: 9. Written as DNA, the CDR3 is TGTGCCAGCAGCTTAGCCAGGACAGGCGTTTCGAACTATGGCTACACCTTC. Its protein is CASSLARTGVSNYGYTF.

CDR3 loop: CASSLPLYGYTF. The CDR3 region has the DNA TGTGCCAGCTCGCTACCCCTCTATGGCTACACCTTC. The chain links TRBV7-9 to TRBJ1-2, with D unresolved. The CDR3 is 12 amino acids. V dropped 8 bases and J dropped 4 bases, with 11 bases sitting between them. Germline CDR1 reads SEHNR; CDR2 reads FQNEAQ (reference sequence).

The genes are TRBV4-2 and TRBJ2-7; D perhaps matches TRBD2 (6 bases). The CDR3 length is 16 residues. Germline CDR1 and CDR2: LGHNA and YNFKEQ. The V end lost 0 bases, the J end lost 1 base, and 13 bases lay between the germline ends. The CDR3 sequence is CASSQEGLADSYEQYF. In nucleotides, the CDR3 is TGTGCCAGCAGCCAAGAAGGATTAGCGGATTCCTACGAGCAGTACTTC.

This clone was observed once. The chain combines TRBV11-2 with TRBJ1-4, with D possibly being TRBD1 (6 bases). Germline V CDR1 and CDR2: SGHAT, FQNNGV. Deletions cut 4 bases from V and 6 bases from J, with 12 bases between. This CDR3 has 14 residues. CDR3 region: CASSWTDPDEKLFF. In nucleotides, the CDR3 is TGTGCCAGCAGCTGGACAGACCCGGATGAAAAACTGTTTTTT.

The genes are TRBV12-3 or TRBV12-4 and TRBJ2-7, with 7 bases matching TRBD1. Trimming removed 3 bases from V and 5 bases from J; junction bases left unmatched: 4. This CDR3 is 13 amino acids long. The CDR3 sequence: CASSFTGVHEQYF. The CDR3 region has the DNA TGTGCCAGCAGTTTCACAGGGGTCCACGAGCAGTACTTC.